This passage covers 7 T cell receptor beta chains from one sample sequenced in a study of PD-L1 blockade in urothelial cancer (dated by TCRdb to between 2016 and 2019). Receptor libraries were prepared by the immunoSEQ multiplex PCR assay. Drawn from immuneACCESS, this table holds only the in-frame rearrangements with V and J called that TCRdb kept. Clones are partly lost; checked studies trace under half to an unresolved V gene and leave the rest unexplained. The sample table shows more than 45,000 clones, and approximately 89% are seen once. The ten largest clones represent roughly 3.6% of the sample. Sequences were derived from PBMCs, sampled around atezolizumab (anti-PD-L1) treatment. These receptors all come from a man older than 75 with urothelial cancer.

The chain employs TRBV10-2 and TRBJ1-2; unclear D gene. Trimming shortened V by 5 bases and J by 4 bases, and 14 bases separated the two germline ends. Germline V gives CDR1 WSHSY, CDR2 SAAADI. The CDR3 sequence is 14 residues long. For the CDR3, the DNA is TGCGCCAGCAGTCCAGGTATAACGCTCTATGGCTACACCTTC. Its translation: CASSPGITLYGYTF.

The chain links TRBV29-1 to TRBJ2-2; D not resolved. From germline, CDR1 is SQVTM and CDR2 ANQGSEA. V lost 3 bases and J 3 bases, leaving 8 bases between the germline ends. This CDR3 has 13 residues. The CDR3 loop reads CSVDLSHTGELFF. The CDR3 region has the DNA TGCAGCGTTGATCTCAGTCACACCGGGGAGCTGTTTTTT.

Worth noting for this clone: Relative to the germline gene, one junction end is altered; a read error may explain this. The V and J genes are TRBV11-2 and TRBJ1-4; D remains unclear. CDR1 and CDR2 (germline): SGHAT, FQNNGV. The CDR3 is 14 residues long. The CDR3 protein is CASSFTVSKEKLFF. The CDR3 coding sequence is TGTGCCAGCAGCTTTACAGTCTCTAAGGAAAAACTGTTTTTT.

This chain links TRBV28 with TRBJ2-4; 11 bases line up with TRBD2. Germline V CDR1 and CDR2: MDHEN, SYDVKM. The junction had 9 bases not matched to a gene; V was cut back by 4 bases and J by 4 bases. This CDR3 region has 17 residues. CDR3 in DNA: TGTGCCAGCAGTTCCTCCGGGACTAGCGGCCCTAAAAACATTCAGTACTTC. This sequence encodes CASSSSGTSGPKNIQYF.

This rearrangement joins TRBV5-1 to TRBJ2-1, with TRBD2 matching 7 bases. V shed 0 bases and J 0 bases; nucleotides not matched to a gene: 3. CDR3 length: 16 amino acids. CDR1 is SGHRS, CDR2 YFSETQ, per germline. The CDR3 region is CASSLAGDYSYNEQFF. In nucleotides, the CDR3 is TGCGCCAGCAGCTTGGCTGGGGACTACTCCTACAATGAGCAGTTCTTC.

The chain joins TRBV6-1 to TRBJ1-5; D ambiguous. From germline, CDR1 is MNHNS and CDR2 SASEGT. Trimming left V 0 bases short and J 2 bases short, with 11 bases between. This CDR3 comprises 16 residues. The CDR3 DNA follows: TGTGCCAGCAGTGAAGCGCCTTATCGGGGCAATCAGCCCCAGCATTTT. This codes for CASSEAPYRGNQPQHF.

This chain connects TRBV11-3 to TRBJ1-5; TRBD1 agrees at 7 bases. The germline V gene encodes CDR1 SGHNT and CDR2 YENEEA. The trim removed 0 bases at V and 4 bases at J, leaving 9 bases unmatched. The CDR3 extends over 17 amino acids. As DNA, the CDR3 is TGTGCCAGCAGCTTAGACTGCCGGGACAGAGATAATCAGCCCCAGCATTTT. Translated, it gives CASSLDCRDRDNQPQHF.